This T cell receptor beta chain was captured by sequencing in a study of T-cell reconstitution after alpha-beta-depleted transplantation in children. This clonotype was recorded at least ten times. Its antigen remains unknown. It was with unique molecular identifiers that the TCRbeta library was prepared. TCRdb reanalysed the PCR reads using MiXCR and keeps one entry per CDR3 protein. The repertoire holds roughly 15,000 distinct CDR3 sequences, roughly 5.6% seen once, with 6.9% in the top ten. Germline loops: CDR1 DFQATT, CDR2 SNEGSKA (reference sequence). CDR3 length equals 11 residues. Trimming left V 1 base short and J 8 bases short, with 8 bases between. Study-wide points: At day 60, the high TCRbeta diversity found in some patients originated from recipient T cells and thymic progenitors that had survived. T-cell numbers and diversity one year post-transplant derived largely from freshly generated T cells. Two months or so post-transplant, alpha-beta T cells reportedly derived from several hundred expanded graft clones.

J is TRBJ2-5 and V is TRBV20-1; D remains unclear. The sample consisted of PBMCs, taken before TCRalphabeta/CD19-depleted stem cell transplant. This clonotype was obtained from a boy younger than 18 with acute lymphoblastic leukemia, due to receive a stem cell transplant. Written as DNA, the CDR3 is TGCAGTGCTAGAGTTCAAAATACCCAGTACTTC. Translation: CSARVQNTQYF.